The 3 T cell receptor beta chains in this list originate from one sample, sequenced in a study of shared clonotypes between healthy human individuals. Assay: immunoSEQ multiplex PCR; the TCRdb copy retains only in-frame clones and omits some. The sample yields roughly 2.2 million clones, approximately 95% seen once. Sequenced sample: naive CD4+ T cells from PBMCs. Subset denoted: CD45RA+ positively selected. Receptors originate from a man aged 18 to 35 in good health. Some clones in this sample may be carry-over from other donors' samples.

The chain recombines TRBV7-9 with TRBJ2-7; D is possibly TRBD1 (6 bases). Per germline, CDR1 SEHNR and CDR2 FQNEAQ (reference sequence). Trimming took 5 bases from V and 0 from J, leaving 8 bases between them. This CDR3 spans 13 amino acids. The CDR3 reads CASSGQSSYEQYF. In DNA, the CDR3 is TGTGCCAGCAGCGGACAGAGCTCCTACGAGCAGTACTTC.

In the case of this clone: This sample includes further DNA sequences coding for the same CDR3. The chain couples TRBV7-9 to TRBJ1-2; 7 nucleotides match TRBD1. The CDR3 consists of 15 residues. The J segment lost 0 bases and the V segment lost 1 base, leaving 2 bases of the junction unmatched. Germline CDR1 SEHNR, CDR2 FQNEAQ (reference sequence). CDR3 in amino acids: CASSLGQGANYGYTF. The CDR3 bases are TGTGCCAGCAGCTTAGGACAGGGAGCTAACTATGGCTACACCTTC.

The rearrangement links TRBV5-1 to TRBJ1-5; TRBD1 is a possible D gene (5 bases). This CDR3 comprises 15 residues. CDR1 and CDR2 (germline): SGHRS, YFSETQ. Deletions cut 3 bases from V and 7 bases from J, with 17 bases between. CDR3 DNA sequence: TGCGCCAGCAGCTCGGAGGGCGGGGGAGGACAGCCCCAGCATTTT. This codes for CASSSEGGGGQPQHF.